The rows below give T cell receptor beta chains drawn from one sample of a study of CD8 T cells in ankylosing spondylitis. TCRdb itself ran the 5' RACE reads through MiXCR, one entry per CDR3 protein. The sample lists approximately 300,000 distinct CDR3 sequences; 6.5% to 10% were seen once. The sequenced sample was blood, either unsorted or a sorted T cell fraction (not recorded which). These receptors all come from a male donor with ankylosing spondylitis. Both conserved end residues are part of each CDR3. A D gene is named only where the DNA matches it firmly. Not every row has a clone size; where given, it reads once, few, many or a size class.

size: .
D: .
length: 14
J: TRBJ2-7
V: TRBV5-1
DNA: TGCGCCAGCAGCTTGGAGGGGTATCGCGACGAGCAGTACTTC
CDR3: CASSLEGYRDEQYF

size: .
D: .
length: 15
J: TRBJ2-3
V: TRBV7-9
DNA: TGTGCCAGCAGCTCGTTTCGGGAAGAGGCAGATACGCAGTATTTT
CDR3: CASSSFREEADTQYF

size: few
D: .
length: 12
J: TRBJ2-1
V: TRBV19
DNA: TGTGCCAGTAGTATAGATCGGGGTGAGCAGTTCTTC
CDR3: CASSIDRGEQFF

size: few
D: TRBD2
length: 19
J: TRBJ2-1
V: TRBV5-1
DNA: TGCGCCAGCAGCTTGGTGACTAGCGGGGGCCTAAGCTCCTACAATGAGCAGTTCTTC
CDR3: CASSLVTSGGLSSYNEQFF

size: few
D: .
length: 14
J: TRBJ2-7
V: TRBV9
DNA: TGTGCCAGCAGCGTACCCCGGGGTGTCTACGAGCAGTACTTC
CDR3: CASSVPRGVYEQYF

size: .
D: .
length: 12
J: TRBJ1-2
V: TRBV29-1
DNA: TGCAGCGTTGAGAGGGGAAACTATGGCTACACCTTC
CDR3: CSVERGNYGYTF

size: many
D: .
length: 17
J: TRBJ2-6
V: TRBV3-1
DNA: TGTGCCAGCAGCCAATCTCCTTTGGGCTCTGGGGCCAACGTCCTGACTTTC
CDR3: CASSQSPLGSGANVLTF

size: .
D: .
length: 13
J: TRBJ2-1
V: TRBV29-1
DNA: TGCAGCGTTGACAGCGGCGTAGCCAATGAGCAGTTCTTC
CDR3: CSVDSGVANEQFF

size: many
D: TRBD1
length: 15
J: TRBJ2-2
V: TRBV28
DNA: TGTGCCAGCAGGTTCCCGACAGGGGGTCCCGGGGAGCTGTTTTTT
CDR3: CASRFPTGGPGELFF

size: many
D: .
length: 12
J: TRBJ2-2
V: TRBV20-1
DNA: TGCAGTGCTCCGTGGGGGGACGGGGAGCTGTTTTTT
CDR3: CSAPWGDGELFF

size: few
D: TRBD2
length: 18
J: TRBJ2-3
V: TRBV27
DNA: TGTGCCAGTAAAAGAGGAGGGCTAGCGGGAGTGGGTAGAGATACGCAGTATTTT
CDR3: CASKRGGLAGVGRDTQYF

size: many
D: .
length: 13
J: TRBJ2-1
V: TRBV5-1
DNA: TGCGCCAGCAGCTTGAGGTCAGCGGATGAGCAGTTCTTC
CDR3: CASSLRSADEQFF

size: .
D: .
length: 14
J: TRBJ2-3
V: TRBV20-1
DNA: TGCAGTGCGGGGGGACGCCTAAGCACAGATACGCAGTATTTT
CDR3: CSAGGRLSTDTQYF

size: few
D: TRBD2
length: 16
J: TRBJ2-5
V: TRBV5-1
DNA: TGCGCCAGCAGCCTGGGCGGACTAGCGGGAGAGGAGACCCAGTACTTC
CDR3: CASSLGGLAGEETQYF

size: .
D: .
length: 14
J: TRBJ2-7
V: TRBV7-2
DNA: TGTGCCAGCAGCTTAGTCCCTAGCTCCTACGAGCAGTACTTC
CDR3: CASSLVPSSYEQYF

size: few
D: TRBD2
length: 13
J: TRBJ2-2
V: TRBV18
DNA: TGTGCTTTTAGCGGGACGAACACCGGGGAGCTGTTTTTT
CDR3: CAFSGTNTGELFF

size: few
D: TRBD2
length: 19
J: TRBJ2-3
V: TRBV13
DNA: TGTGCCAGCAGCTTAGGGGGCGGGAGTCCCCTTCAGCTATCAAATACGCAGTATTTT
CDR3: CASSLGGGSPLQLSNTQYF

size: many
D: TRBD1
length: 14
J: TRBJ2-1
V: TRBV9
DNA: TGTGCCAGCAGCGAGGGGACAGAGGGCTGGCGGCAGTTCTTC
CDR3: CASSEGTEGWRQFF

size: many
D: .
length: 14
J: TRBJ1-4
V: TRBV29-1
DNA: TGCAGCGTTGGATGGAGCACGGCTAATGAAAAACTGTTTTTT
CDR3: CSVGWSTANEKLFF

size: many
D: .
length: 15
J: TRBJ2-2
V: TRBV5-1
DNA: TGCGCCAGCAGCTTTGACGGATTGGATACCGGGGAGCTGTTTTTT
CDR3: CASSFDGLDTGELFF

size: few
D: TRBD2
length: 18
J: TRBJ2-3
V: TRBV6-1
DNA: TGTGCCAGCAGTGAAGGGGTAGCGGGAGGGCCGGGCACAGATACGCAGTATTTT
CDR3: CASSEGVAGGPGTDTQYF

size: few
D: .
length: 15
J: TRBJ1-1
V: TRBV5-8
DNA: TGTGCCAGCAGCTTGGCGGGGATGGAGGTCACTGAAGCTTTCTTT
CDR3: CASSLAGMEVTEAFF

size: few
D: .
length: 13
J: TRBJ2-5
V: TRBV27
DNA: TGTGCCAGCAGTTATGTGGGAAGGGAGACCCAGTACTTC
CDR3: CASSYVGRETQYF

size: few
D: TRBD1
length: 16
J: TRBJ1-1
V: TRBV6-1
DNA: TGTGCCAGCAGTCAATACACGGGACAGGGCGAAACTGAAGCTTTCTTT
CDR3: CASSQYTGQGETEAFF

size: .
D: .
length: 15
J: TRBJ2-3
V: TRBV20-1
DNA: TGCAGTGCTAGATGGTCTGGCTCGTTCGGCGATACGCAGTATTTT
CDR3: CSARWSGSFGDTQYF

size: many
D: TRBD2
length: 15
J: TRBJ2-7
V: TRBV6-5
DNA: TGTGCCAGCAGTTACTGGCTAGCGGAGAGCTACGAGCAGTACTTC
CDR3: CASSYWLAESYEQYF